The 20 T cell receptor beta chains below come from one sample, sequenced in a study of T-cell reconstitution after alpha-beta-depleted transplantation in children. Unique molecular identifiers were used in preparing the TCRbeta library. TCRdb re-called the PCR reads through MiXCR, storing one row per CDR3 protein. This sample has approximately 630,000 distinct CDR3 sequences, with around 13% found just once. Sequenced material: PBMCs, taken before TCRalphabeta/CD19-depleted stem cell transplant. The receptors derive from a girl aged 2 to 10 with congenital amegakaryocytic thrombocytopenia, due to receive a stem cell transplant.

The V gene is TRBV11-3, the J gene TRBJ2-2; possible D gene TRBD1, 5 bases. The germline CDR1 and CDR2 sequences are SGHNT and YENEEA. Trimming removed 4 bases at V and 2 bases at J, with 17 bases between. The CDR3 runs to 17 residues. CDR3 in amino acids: CASSSEMWQGNTGELFF. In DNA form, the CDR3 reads TGTGCCAGCAGCTCAGAGATGTGGCAGGGCAACACCGGGGAGCTGTTTTTT.

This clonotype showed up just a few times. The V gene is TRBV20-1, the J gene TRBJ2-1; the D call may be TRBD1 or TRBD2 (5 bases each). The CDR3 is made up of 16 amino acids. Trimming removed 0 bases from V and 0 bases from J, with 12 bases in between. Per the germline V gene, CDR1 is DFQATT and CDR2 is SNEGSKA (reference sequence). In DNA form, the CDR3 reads TGCAGTGCTAGAGATGGGGCGGGTCGCTCCTACAATGAGCAGTTCTTC. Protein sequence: CSARDGAGRSYNEQFF.

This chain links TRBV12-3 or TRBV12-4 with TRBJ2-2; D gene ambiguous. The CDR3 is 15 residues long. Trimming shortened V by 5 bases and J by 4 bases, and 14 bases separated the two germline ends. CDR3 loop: CASSPSGALTGELFF. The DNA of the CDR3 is TGTGCCAGCAGTCCTAGTGGTGCCCTCACCGGGGAGCTGTTTTTT.

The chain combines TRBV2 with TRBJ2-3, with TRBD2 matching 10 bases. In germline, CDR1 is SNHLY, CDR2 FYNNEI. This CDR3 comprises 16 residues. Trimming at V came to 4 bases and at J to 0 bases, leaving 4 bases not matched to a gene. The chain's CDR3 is CASSGRTSGSTDTQYF. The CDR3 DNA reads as TGTGCCAGCAGTGGGAGGACTAGCGGAAGCACAGATACGCAGTATTTT.

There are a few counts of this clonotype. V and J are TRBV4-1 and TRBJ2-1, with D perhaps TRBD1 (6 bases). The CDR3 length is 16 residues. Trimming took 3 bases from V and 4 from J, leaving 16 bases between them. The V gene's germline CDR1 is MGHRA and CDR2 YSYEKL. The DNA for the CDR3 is TGCGCCAGCAGCCAGGGACCGGGACAAGGATACAATGAGCAGTTCTTC. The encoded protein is CASSQGPGQGYNEQFF.

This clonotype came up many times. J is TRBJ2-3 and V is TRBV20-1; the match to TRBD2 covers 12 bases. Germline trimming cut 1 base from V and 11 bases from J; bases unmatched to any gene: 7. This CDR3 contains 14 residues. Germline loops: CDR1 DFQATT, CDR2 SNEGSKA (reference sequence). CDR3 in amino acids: CSARVRLAGAGQYF. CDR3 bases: TGCAGTGCTAGAGTCCGACTAGCGGGGGCGGGGCAGTATTTT.

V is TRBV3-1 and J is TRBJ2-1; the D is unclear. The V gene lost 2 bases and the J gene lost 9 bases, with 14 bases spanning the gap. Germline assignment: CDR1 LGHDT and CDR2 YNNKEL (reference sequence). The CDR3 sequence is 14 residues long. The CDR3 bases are TGTGCCAGCAGCCAAAGAACCCCCTCACCTGAGCAGTTCTTC. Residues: CASSQRTPSPEQFF.

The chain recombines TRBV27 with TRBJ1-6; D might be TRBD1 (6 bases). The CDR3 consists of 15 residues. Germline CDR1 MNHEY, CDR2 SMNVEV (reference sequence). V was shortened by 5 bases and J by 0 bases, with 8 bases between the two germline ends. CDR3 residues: CASSTGSSYNSPLHF. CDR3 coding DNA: TGTGCCAGCAGTACAGGGAGCTCCTATAATTCACCCCTCCACTTT.

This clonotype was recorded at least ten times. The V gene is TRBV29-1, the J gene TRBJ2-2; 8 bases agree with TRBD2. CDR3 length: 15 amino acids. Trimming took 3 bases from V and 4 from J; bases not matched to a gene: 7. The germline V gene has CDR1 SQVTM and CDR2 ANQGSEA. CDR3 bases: TGCAGCGTTGACCGGCCGGGAGGGAGCACCGGGGAGCTGTTTTTT. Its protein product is CSVDRPGGSTGELFF.

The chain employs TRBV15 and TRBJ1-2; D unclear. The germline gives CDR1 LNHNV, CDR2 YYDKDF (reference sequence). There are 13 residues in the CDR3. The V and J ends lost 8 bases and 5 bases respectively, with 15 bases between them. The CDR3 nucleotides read TGTGCCACCCGACACTGGGAATCTTATGGCTACACCTTC. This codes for CATRHWESYGYTF.

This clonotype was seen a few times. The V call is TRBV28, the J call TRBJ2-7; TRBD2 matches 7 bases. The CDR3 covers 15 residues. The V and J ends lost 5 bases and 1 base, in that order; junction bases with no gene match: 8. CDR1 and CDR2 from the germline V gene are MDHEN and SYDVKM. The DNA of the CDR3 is TGTGCCAGCAGTGTAACGGGAGGTACGTCCTACGAGCAGTACTTC. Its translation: CASSVTGGTSYEQYF.

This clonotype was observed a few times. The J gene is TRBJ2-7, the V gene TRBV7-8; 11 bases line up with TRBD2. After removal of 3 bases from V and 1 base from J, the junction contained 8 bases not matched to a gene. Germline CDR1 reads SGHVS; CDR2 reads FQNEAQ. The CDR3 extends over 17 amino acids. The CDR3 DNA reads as TGTGCCAGCAGCTTTTTTACTAGCGGGAGTACTTCCTACGAGCAGTACTTC. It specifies CASSFFTSGSTSYEQYF.

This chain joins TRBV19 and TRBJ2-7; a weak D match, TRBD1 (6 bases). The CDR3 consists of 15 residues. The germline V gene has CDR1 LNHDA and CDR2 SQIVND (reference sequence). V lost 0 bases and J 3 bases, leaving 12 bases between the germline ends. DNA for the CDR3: TGTGCCAGTAGTATAGAGGGGCAGGGGATCTACGAGCAGTACTTC. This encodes CASSIEGQGIYEQYF.

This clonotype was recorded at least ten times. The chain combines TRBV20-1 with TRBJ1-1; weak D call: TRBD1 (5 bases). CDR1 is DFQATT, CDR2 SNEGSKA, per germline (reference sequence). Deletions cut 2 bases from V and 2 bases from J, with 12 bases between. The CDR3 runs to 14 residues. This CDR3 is CSARNGGSNTEAFF. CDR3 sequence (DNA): TGCAGTGCTAGAAACGGGGGAAGTAACACTGAAGCTTTCTTT.

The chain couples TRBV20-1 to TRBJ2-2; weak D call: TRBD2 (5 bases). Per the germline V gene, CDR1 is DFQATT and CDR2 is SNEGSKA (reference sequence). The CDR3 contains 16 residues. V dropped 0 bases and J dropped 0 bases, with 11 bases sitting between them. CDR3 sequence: CSARDRRKPNTGELFF. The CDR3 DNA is TGCAGTGCTAGAGATCGGAGGAAACCGAACACCGGGGAGCTGTTTTTT.

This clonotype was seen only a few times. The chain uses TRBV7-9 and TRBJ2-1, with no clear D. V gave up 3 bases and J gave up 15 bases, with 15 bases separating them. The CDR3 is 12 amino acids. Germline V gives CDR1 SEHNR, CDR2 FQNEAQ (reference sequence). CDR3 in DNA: TGTGCCAGCAGCTTCGGCTTCCCTCATTCGTTCTTC. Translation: CASSFGFPHSFF.

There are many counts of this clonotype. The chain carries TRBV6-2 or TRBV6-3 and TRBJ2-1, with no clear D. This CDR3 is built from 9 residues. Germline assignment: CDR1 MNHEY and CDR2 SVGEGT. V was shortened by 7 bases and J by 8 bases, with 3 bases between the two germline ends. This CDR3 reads CASTHEQFF. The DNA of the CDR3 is TGTGCCAGCACCCATGAGCAGTTCTTC.

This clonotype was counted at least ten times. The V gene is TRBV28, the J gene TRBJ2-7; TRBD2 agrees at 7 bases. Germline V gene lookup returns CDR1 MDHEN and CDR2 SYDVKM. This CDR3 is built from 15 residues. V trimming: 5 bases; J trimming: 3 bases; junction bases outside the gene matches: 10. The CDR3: CASSPPTSRGYEQYF. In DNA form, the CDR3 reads TGTGCCAGCAGTCCCCCGACTAGCCGAGGCTACGAGCAGTACTTC.

In DNA, the CDR3 is TGTGCCAGCAGCTCAGACCCGGTAGCGGGATCCTCCTACAATGAGCAGTTCTTC. Translating it yields CASSSDPVAGSSYNEQFF. The chain combines TRBV7-7 with TRBJ2-1; the match to TRBD2 covers 8 bases. The trim removed 4 bases at V and 0 bases at J, leaving 11 bases unmatched. Germline V gene sequence: CDR1 SSHAT, CDR2 FNYEAQ (reference sequence). CDR3 size: 18 residues.

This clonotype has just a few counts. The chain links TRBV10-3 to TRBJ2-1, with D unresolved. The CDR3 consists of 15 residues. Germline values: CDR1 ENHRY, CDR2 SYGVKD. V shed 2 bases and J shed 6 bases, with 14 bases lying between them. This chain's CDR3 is CAISEPARGGNEQFF. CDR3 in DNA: TGTGCCATCAGTGAGCCGGCCCGCGGCGGCAATGAGCAGTTCTTC.